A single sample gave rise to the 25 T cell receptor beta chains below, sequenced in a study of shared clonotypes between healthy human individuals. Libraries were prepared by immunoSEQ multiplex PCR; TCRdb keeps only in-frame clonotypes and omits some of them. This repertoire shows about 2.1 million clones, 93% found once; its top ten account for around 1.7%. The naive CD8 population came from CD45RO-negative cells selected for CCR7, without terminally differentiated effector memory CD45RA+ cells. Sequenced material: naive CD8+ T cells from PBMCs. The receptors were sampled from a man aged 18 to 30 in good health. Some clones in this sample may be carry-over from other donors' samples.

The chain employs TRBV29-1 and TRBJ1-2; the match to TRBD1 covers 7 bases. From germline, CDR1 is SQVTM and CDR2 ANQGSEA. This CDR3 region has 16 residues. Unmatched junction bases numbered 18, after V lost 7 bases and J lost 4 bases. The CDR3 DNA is TGCAGCGCTAGGGGGTCGGGACAGACTCCAGGCTATGGCTACACCTTC. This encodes CSARGSGQTPGYGYTF.

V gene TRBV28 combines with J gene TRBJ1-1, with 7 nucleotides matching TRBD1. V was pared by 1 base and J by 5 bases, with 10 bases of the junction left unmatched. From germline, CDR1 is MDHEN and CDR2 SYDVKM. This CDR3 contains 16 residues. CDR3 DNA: TGTGCCAGCAGTTTATTGGCGGTCCAGGGGGGGACTGAAGCTTTCTTT. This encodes CASSLLAVQGGTEAFF.

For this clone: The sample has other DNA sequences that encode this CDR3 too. For the CDR3, the DNA is TGTGCCAGCAGTCCAGCGGGGGCAGGTGACAATGAGCAGTTCTTC. Encoded protein: CASSPAGAGDNEQFF. The chain couples TRBV7-9 to TRBJ2-1, with 8 bases identical to TRBD2. Trimming took 6 bases from V and 5 from J; bases not matched to a gene: 9. Germline lookup yields CDR1 SEHNR and CDR2 FQNEAQ (reference sequence). CDR3 length equals 15 residues.

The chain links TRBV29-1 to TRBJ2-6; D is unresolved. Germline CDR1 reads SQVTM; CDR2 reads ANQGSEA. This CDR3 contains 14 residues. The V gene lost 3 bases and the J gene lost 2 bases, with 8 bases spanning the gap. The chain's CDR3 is CSVDRAPGANVLTF. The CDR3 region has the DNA TGCAGCGTTGACCGGGCCCCTGGGGCCAACGTCCTGACTTTC.

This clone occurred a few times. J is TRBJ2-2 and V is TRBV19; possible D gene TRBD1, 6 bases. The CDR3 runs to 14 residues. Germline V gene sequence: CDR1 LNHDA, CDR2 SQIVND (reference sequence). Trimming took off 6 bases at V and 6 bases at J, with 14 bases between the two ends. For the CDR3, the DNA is TGTGCCAGTAGCATCAGCAGGGGTTCCGGGGAGCTGTTTTTT. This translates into CASSISRGSGELFF.

The CDR3 region has the DNA TGTGCCAGCACCCGGGAGGGGACAGGGGAGAACACCGGGGAGCTGTTTTTT. It is translated as CASTREGTGENTGELFF. The chain combines TRBV28 with TRBJ2-2; 10 nucleotides match TRBD1. V lost 7 bases to trimming and J lost 1 base; unmatched junction nucleotides: 9. The CDR3 is 17 amino acids. Germline lookup yields CDR1 MDHEN and CDR2 SYDVKM.

Written as DNA, the CDR3 is TGTGCCAGCAGCCAAGATGGCCTAGCGGATTTGTCAACCTACGAGCAGTACTTC. It yields the protein CASSQDGLADLSTYEQYF. This chain connects TRBV4-2 to TRBJ2-7; 7 bases line up with TRBD2. CDR1 is LGHNA and CDR2 is YNFKEQ in the germline V gene. The CDR3 is 18 residues long. The ends lost 0 bases at V and 2 bases at J; junction bases unmatched: 13.

The DNA of the CDR3 is TGTGCCAGCAGCATAAAGGGGGGCAGGGGACCCCCCACCCCCTTCTACGAGCAGTACTTC. Residues: CASSIKGGRGPPTPFYEQYF. This chain uses TRBV9 with TRBJ2-7; perhaps D is TRBD1 or TRBD2 (6 bases each). The germline V gene has CDR1 SGDLS and CDR2 YYNGEE. This CDR3 has 20 residues. The V and J ends lost 4 bases and 3 bases respectively, with 32 bases between them.

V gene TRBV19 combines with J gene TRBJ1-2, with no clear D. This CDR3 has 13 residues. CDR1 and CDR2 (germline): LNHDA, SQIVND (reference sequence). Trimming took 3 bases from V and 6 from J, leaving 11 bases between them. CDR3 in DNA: TGTGCCAGTAGTATGAGAGGGAGAGATGGCTACACCTTC. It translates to CASSMRGRDGYTF.

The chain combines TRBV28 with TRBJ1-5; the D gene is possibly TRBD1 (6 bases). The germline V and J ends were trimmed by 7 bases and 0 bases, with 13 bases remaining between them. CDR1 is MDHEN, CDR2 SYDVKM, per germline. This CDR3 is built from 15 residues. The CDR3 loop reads CASNPGQNSNQPQHF. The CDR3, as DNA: TGTGCCAGCAACCCCGGACAGAATAGCAATCAGCCCCAGCATTTT.

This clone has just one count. CDR3 region: CASSPTPHRVPQETQYF. The CDR3 DNA follows: TGTGCCAGCAGCCCGACCCCACACAGGGTACCGCAAGAGACCCAGTACTTC. The chain carries TRBV28 and TRBJ2-5; TRBD1 is a possible D gene (6 bases). The CDR3 has 17 amino acids. V was clipped by 6 bases and J by 2 bases, with 22 bases between them. Germline CDR1 MDHEN, CDR2 SYDVKM. The variable domain in full, completed from reference TRBV28 and TRBJ2-5, reads DVKVTQSSRYLVKRTGEKVFLECVQDMDHENMFWYRQDPGLGLRLIYFSYDVKMKEKGDIPEGYSVSREKKERFSLILESASTNQTSMYLCASSPTPHRVPQETQYFGPGTRLLVL.

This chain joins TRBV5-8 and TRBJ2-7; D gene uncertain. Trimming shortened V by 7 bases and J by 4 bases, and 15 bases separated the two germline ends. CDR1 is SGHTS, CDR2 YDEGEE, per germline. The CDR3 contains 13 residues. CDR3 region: CASGSRTAYEQYF. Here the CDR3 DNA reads TGTGCCAGCGGGTCGAGGACGGCTTACGAGCAGTACTTC.

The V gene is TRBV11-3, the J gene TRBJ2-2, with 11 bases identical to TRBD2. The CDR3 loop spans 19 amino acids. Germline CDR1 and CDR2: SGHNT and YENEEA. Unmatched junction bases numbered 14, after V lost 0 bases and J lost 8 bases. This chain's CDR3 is CASSLEGPRLAGNWGELFF. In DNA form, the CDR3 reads TGTGCCAGCAGCTTAGAGGGTCCGCGACTAGCGGGAAATTGGGGGGAGCTGTTTTTT. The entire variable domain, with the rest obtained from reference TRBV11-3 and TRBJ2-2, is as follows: EAGVVQSPRYKIIEKKQPVAFWCNPISGHNTLYWYLQNLGQGPELLIRYENEEAVDDSQLPKDRFSAERLKGVDSTLKIQPAELGDSAVYLCASSLEGPRLAGNWGELFFGEGSRLTVL.

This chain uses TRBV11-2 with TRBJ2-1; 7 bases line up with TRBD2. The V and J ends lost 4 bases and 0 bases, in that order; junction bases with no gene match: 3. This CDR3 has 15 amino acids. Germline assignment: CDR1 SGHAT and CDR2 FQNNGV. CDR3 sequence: CASSSWTSSYNEQFF. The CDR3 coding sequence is TGTGCCAGCAGCTCGTGGACTAGCTCCTACAATGAGCAGTTCTTC.

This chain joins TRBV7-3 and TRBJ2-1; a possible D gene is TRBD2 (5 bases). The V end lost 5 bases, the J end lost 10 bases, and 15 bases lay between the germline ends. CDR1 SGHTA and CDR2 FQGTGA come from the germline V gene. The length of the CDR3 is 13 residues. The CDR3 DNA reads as TGTGCCAGCAGCCCTGACTATGGCTGGGAGCAGTTCTTC. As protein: CASSPDYGWEQFF. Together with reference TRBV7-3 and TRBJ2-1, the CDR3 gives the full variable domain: GAGVSQTPSNKVTEKGKYVELRCDPISGHTALYWYRQSLGQGPEFLIYFQGTGAADDSGLPNDRFFAVRPEGSVSTLKIQRTERGDSAVYLCASSPDYGWEQFFGPGTRLTVL.

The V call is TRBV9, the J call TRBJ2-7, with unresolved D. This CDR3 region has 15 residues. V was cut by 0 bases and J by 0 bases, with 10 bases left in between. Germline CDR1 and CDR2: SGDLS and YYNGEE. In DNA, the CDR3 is TGTGCCAGCAGCGTAGCTGGTAGCCCCTCCTACGAGCAGTACTTC. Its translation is CASSVAGSPSYEQYF.

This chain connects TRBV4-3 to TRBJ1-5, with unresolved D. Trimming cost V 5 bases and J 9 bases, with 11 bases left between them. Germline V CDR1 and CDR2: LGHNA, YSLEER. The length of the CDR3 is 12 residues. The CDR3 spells CASSSGGGPQHF. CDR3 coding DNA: TGCGCCAGCAGCTCCGGAGGTGGGCCCCAGCATTTT.

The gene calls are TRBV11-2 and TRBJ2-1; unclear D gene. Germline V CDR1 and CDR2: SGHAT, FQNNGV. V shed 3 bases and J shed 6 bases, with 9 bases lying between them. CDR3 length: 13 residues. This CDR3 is CASSFNPLNEQFF. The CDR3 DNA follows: TGTGCCAGCAGCTTTAACCCTCTCAATGAGCAGTTCTTC.

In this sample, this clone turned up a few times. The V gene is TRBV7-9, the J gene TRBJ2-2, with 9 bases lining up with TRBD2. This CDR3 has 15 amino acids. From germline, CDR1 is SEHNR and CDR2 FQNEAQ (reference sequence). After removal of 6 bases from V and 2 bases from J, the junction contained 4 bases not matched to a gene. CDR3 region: CASSRREGNTGELFF. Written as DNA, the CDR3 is TGTGCCAGCAGTCGGCGGGAGGGTAACACCGGGGAGCTGTTTTTT.

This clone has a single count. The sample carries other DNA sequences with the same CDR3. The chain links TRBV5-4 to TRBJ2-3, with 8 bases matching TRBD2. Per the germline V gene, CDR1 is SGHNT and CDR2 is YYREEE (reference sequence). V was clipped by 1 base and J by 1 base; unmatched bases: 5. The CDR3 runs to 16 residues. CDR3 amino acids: CASSLKRETGTDTQYF. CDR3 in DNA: TGTGCCAGCAGCTTGAAGCGGGAGACTGGCACAGATACGCAGTATTTT.

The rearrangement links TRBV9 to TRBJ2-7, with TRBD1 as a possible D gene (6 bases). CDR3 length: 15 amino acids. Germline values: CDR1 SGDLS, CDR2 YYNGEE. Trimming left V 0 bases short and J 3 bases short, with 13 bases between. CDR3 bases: TGTGCCAGCAGCGTAGAAGACAGGCCGATCTACGAGCAGTACTTC. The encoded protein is CASSVEDRPIYEQYF.

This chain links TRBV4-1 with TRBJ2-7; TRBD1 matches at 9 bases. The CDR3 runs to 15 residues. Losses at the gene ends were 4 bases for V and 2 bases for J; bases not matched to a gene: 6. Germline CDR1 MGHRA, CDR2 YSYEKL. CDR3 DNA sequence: TGCGCCAGCAGCCCCAGCACAGGGGGCACCTACGAGCAGTACTTC. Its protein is CASSPSTGGTYEQYF.

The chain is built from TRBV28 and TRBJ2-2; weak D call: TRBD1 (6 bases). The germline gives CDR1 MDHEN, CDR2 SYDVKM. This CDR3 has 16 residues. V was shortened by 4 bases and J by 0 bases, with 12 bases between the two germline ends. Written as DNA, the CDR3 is TGTGCCAGCAGTTCAACAGGGTTCGCGAACACCGGGGAGCTGTTTTTT. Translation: CASSSTGFANTGELFF.

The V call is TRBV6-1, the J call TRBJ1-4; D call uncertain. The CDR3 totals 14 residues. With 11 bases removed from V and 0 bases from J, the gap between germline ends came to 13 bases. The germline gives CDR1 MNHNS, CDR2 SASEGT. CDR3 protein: CACRRPATNEKLFF. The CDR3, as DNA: TGTGCCTGCCGGAGGCCAGCAACTAATGAAAAACTGTTTTTT.

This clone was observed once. The CDR3 DNA reads as TGTGCCAGCAGCGGGTCGGACAGATGGATCTACAATGAGCAGTTCTTC. Translated: CASSGSDRWIYNEQFF. V usage is TRBV9 and J usage is TRBJ2-1, with a weak D call TRBD1 (6 bases). The CDR3 totals 16 residues. Germline loops: CDR1 SGDLS, CDR2 YYNGEE. The ends were cut back, 3 bases at V and 3 bases at J, with 16 bases in the middle. The entire variable domain, with the rest obtained from reference TRBV9 and TRBJ2-1, is as follows: DSGVTQTPKHLITATGQRVTLRCSPRSGDLSVYWYQQSLDQGLQFLIQYYNGEERAKGNILERFSAQQFPDLHSELNLSSLELGDSALYFCASSGSDRWIYNEQFFGPGTRLTVL.